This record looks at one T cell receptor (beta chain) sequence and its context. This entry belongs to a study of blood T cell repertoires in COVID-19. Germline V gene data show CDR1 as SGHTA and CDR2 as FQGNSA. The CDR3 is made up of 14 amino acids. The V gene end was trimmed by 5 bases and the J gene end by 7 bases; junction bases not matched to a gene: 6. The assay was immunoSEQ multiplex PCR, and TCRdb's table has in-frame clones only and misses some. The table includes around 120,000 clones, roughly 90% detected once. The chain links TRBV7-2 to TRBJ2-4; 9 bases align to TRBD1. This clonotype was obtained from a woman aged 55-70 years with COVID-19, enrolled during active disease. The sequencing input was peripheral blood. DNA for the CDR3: TGTGCCAGCAGCCTACAGGGGGCGATGAACATTCAGTACTTC. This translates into CASSLQGAMNIQYF.